Described below is a single TCR beta chain sequence and its context. The antigen remains undetermined. The entirety of the isolated RNA underwent reverse transcription, so expressed TCRB transcripts were sequenced. Assay used: immunoSEQ multiplex PCR; TCRdb lists only in-frame clones, some missing. This table holds approximately 150,000 clones, about 12% found once. These data originate in a study of beta chain features in type 1 diabetes. The study, taken as a whole, reports: All four CD4+ subsets of Type 1 diabetes patients contained TCRB CDR3s that were moderately but significantly shorter. Patients' naive, central memory and regulatory TCRB repertoires appeared more alike than those of healthy donors.

Trimming pared 7 bases from V and 4 bases from J, leaving 10 bases between. This CDR3 has 13 residues. Germline CDR1 and CDR2: MNHEY and SVGAGI. This chain uses TRBV6-5 with TRBJ1-4; tentatively, D is TRBD1 (5 bases). The sample was central memory CD4+ T cells from blood. The clonotype originates from a man aged 18 to 35 with type 1 diabetes. The CDR3 DNA sequence: TGTGCCAGCACCCGGCAGGGTAATGAAAAACTGTTTTTT. As protein: CASTRQGNEKLFF.